The sequence of this TCR beta chain was determined in a study of cytomegalovirus exposure and HLA in healthy donors. Study-level findings and limits: Some V segments, including TRBV6-2 and TRBV6-3, were excluded as indistinguishable.

On this clone: Its antigen remains unidentified.

The PCR employed 60 Vbeta primers together with 13 Jbeta primers. Sequencing used immunoSEQ multiplex PCR; TCRdb keeps in-frame clones, though not all of them. The table lists about 170,000 clones, about four fifths of them singletons. Trimming shortened V by 4 bases and J by 6 bases, and 18 bases separated the two germline ends. The CDR3 length is 16 residues. Germline assignment: CDR1 LNHDA and CDR2 SQIVND (reference sequence). The sequence derives from a woman between 18 and 29 years old in good health and CMV-seropositive. The chain combines TRBV19 with TRBJ1-4, with unresolved D. The sequencing sample was made of PBMCs. CDR3 in amino acids: CASSSGLEGWYEKLFF. The CDR3 DNA is TGTGCCAGTAGTAGTGGTCTGGAGGGATGGTATGAAAAACTGTTTTTT.